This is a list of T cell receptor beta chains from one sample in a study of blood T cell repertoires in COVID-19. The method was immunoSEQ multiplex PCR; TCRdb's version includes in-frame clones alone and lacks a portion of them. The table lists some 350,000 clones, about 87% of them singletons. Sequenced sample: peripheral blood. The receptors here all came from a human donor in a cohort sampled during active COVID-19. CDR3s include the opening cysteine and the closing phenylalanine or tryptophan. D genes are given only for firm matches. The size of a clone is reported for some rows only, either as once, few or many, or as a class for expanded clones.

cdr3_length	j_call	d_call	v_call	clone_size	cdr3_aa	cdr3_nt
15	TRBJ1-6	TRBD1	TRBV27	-	CASSWQGASRSPLHF	TGTGCCAGCAGTTGGCAGGGGGCCTCTCGGTCACCCCTCCACTTT
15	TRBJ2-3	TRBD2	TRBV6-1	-	CASSDERGSTDTQYF	TGTGCCAGCAGTGACGAGCGGGGAAGCACAGATACGCAGTATTTT
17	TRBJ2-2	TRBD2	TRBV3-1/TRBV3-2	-	CASRGLGERGHTGELFF	TGTGCCAGCAGAGGCCTTGGGGAGCGGGGACACACCGGGGAGCTGTTTTTT
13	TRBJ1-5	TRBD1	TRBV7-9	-	CASSFTGVQPQHF	TGTGCCAGCAGCTTCACAGGGGTCCAGCCCCAGCATTTT
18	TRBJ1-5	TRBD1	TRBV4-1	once	CASSQTGTGSLSGQPQHF	TGCGCCAGCAGCCAAACTGGGACAGGGTCACTGAGCGGGCAGCCCCAGCATTTT
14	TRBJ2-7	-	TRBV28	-	CASSLYPQGGEQYF	TGTGCCAGCAGTTTATACCCACAGGGTGGGGAGCAGTACTTC
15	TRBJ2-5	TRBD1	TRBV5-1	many	CASSSEDRAQETQYF	TGCGCCAGCAGCTCCGAGGACAGGGCCCAAGAGACCCAGTACTTC
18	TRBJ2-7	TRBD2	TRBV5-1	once	CASSIGTSGVSTTYEQYF	TGCGCCAGCAGCATCGGGACTAGCGGCGTCTCAACAACCTACGAGCAGTACTTC
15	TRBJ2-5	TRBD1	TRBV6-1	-	CASSEAGTDQETQYF	TGTGCCAGCAGTGAAGCTGGGACAGATCAAGAGACCCAGTACTTC
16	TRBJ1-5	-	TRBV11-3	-	CASSFGISRRGSTQHF	TGTGCCAGCAGCTTCGGGATTAGCAGGAGAGGATCGACCCAGCATTTT
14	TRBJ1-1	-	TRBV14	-	CASSQLGGDSEAFF	TGTGCCAGCAGCCAGCTAGGGGGAGATTCTGAAGCTTTCTTT
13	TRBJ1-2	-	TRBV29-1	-	CSVGLGGNYGYTF	TGCAGCGTTGGACTGGGGGGGAACTATGGCTACACCTTC
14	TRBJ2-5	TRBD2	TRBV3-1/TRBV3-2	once	CASSLQRGRETQYF	TGTGCCAGCAGCCTGCAGCGGGGACGGGAGACCCAGTACTTC
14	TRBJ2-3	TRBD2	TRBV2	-	CASRFLAETDTQYF	TGTGCCAGCAGGTTTCTAGCGGAGACAGATACGCAGTATTTT
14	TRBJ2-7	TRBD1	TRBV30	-	CAWSIQGASYEQYF	TGTGCCTGGAGTATACAGGGGGCATCCTACGAGCAGTACTTC
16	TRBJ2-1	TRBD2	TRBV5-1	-	CASSLEGLAGIDEQFF	TGCGCCAGCAGCTTGGAGGGACTAGCGGGGATCGATGAGCAGTTCTTC
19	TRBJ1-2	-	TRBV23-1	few	CASSQILAAGRGSNYGYTF	TGCGCCAGCAGTCAAATCCTGGCTGCTGGCAGGGGCTCCAACTATGGCTACACCTTC
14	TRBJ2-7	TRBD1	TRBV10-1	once	CASSGTGFGNEQYF	TGCGCCAGCAGTGGGACAGGGTTCGGAAACGAGCAGTACTTC
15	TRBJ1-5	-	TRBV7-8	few	CASSLGRAENQPQHF	TGTGCCAGCAGCTTAGGCAGGGCAGAGAATCAGCCCCAGCATTTT
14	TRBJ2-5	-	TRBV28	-	CASSRSSFSETQYF	TGTGCCAGCAGTCGCTCTAGCTTTTCAGAGACCCAGTACTTC
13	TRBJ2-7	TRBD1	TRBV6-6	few	CASSRQGPYEQYF	TGTGCCAGCAGCCGACAGGGGCCCTACGAGCAGTACTTC
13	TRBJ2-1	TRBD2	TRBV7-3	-	CASSLAGGNEQFF	TGTGCCAGCAGCTTAGCGGGAGGTAATGAGCAGTTCTTC
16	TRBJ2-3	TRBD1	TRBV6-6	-	CASSYSGQGGTDTQYF	TGTGCCAGCAGTTACTCGGGACAGGGTGGCACAGATACGCAGTATTTT
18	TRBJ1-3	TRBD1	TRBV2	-	CASSAGQILLSSGNTIYF	TGTGCCAGCAGCGCGGGACAGATCCTACTCTCCTCTGGAAACACCATATATTTT
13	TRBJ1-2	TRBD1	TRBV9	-	CASSFGQGGGYTF	TGTGCCAGCAGCTTCGGACAGGGTGGAGGCTACACCTTC
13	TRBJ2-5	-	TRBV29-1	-	CSVNRDTKETQYF	TGCAGCGTTAACCGGGACACTAAAGAGACCCAGTACTTC
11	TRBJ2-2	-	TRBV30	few	CAWRRAGELFF	TGTGCCTGGAGACGGGCCGGGGAGCTGTTTTTT
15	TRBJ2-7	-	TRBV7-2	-	CASSPRASFSYEQYF	TGTGCCAGCAGCCCGAGGGCTAGTTTTTCCTACGAGCAGTACTTC